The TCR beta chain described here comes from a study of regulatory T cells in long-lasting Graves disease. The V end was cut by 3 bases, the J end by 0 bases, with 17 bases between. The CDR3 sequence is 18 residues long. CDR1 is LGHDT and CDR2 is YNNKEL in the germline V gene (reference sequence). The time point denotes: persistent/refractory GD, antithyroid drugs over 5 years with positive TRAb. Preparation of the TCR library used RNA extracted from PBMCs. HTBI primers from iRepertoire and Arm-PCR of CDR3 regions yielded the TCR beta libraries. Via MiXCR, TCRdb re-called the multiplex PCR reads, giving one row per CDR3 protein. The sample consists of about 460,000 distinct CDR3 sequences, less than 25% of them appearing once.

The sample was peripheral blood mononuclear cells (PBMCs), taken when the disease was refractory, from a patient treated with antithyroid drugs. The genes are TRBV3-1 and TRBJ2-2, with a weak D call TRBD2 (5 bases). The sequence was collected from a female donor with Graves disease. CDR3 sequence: CASSHGPSIFANTGELFF. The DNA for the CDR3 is TGTGCCAGCAGCCACGGCCCTAGCATTTTCGCGAACACCGGGGAGCTGTTTTTT.